This T cell receptor beta chain was identified in a study of cytotoxic CD8 clonotypes in ibrutinib-treated CLL. The study, taken as a whole, reports: Contraction or stability on treatment characterized the public clonotypes, which were uncommon. Clonality rose at ibrutinib response, held steady in sustained remission, and fell toward baseline at progression.

Notes on this clone: Its antigen is undetermined.

Extraction of approximately 2.2 micrograms of genomic DNA from cryopreserved PBMCs supplied material for TCR beta libraries. The planned depth of sequencing spanned 1 in 200,000 to 1 in 1 million T cells. The data were produced by immunoSEQ multiplex PCR, yet TCRdb's version contains in-frame clones alone and is incomplete. The sample contains 150,000 to 200,000 clones, roughly 84% of which appear only once. Germline lookup yields CDR1 SEHNR and CDR2 FQNEAQ (reference sequence). The CDR3 extends over 17 amino acids. V was pared by 6 bases and J by 0 bases, with 13 bases of the junction left unmatched.

The chain employs TRBV7-9 and TRBJ2-7; 8 bases line up with TRBD1. Sample: PBMCs, taken at disease progression, from a patient treated with ibrutinib. The TCR was taken from a human donor with chronic lymphocytic leukemia. The CDR3 is CASSPTDRDRYSYEQYF. The CDR3 nucleotides are TGTGCCAGCAGTCCAACCGACCGGGACAGGTACTCCTACGAGCAGTACTTC.